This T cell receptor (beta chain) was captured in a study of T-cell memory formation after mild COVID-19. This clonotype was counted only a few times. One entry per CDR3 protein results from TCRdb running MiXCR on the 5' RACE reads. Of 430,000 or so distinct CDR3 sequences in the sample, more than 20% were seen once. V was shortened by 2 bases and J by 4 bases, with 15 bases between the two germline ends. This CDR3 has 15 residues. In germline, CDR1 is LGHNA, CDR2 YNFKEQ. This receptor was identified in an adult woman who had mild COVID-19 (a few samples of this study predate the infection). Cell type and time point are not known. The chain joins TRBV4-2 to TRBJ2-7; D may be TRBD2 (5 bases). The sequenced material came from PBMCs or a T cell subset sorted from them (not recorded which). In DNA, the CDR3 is TGTGCCAGCAGCCAATATCTCGGGATCAAGTACGAGCAGTACTTC. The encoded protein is CASSQYLGIKYEQYF.